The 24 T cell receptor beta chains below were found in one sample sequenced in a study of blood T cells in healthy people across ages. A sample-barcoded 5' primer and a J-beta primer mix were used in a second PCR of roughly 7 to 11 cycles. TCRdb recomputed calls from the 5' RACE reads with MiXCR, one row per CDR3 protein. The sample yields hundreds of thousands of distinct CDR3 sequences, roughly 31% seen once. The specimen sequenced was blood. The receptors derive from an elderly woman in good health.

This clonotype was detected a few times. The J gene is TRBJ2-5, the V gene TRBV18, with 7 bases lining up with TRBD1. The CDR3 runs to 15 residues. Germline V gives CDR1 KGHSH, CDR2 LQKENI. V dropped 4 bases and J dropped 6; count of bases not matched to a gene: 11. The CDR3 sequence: CASSRPTGNRKTQYF. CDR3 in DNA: TGTGCCAGCTCACGACCGACAGGGAACCGGAAGACCCAGTACTTC. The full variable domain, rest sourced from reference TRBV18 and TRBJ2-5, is NAGVMQNPRHLVRRRGQEARLRCSPMKGHSHVYWYRQLPEEGLKFMVYLQKENIIDESGMPKERFSAEFPKEGPSILRIQQVVRGDSAAYFCASSRPTGNRKTQYFGPGTRLLVL.

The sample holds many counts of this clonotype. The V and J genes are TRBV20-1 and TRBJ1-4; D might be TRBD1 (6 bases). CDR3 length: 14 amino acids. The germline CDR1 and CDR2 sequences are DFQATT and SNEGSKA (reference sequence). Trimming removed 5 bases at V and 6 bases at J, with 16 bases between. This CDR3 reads CSAFPWGRDEKLFF. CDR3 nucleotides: TGCAGTGCTTTCCCCTGGGGGCGTGATGAAAAACTGTTTTTT.

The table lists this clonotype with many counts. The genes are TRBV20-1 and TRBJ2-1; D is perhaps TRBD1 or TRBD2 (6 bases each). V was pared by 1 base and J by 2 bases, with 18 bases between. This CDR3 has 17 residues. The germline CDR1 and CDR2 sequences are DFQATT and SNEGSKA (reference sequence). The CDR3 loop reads CSARARGGAGPYNEQFF. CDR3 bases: TGCAGTGCTAGAGCCAGGGGTGGGGCGGGGCCCTACAATGAGCAGTTCTTC.

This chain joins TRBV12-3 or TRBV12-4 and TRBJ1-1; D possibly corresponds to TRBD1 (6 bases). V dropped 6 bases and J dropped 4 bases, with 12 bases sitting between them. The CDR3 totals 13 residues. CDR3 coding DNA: TGTGCCAGCAGGGAGGGGGAGGCCACTGAAGCTTTCTTT. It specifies CASREGEATEAFF.

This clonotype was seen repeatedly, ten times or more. For the CDR3, the DNA is TGCAGGCCGACAGGTGCCCCAGGATATGGCTACACCTTC. Protein sequence: CRPTGAPGYGYTF. This chain links TRBV20-1 with TRBJ1-2; D possibly corresponds to TRBD1 (6 bases). CDR1 is DFQATT and CDR2 is SNEGSKA in the germline V gene (reference sequence). The CDR3 is made up of 13 amino acids.

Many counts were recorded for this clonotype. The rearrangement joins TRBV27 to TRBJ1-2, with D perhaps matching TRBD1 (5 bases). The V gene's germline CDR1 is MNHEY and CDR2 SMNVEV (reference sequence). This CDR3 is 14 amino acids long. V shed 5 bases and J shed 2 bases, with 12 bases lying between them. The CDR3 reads CASSTQGPNYGYTF. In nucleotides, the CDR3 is TGTGCCAGCAGTACCCAGGGACCGAACTATGGCTACACCTTC.

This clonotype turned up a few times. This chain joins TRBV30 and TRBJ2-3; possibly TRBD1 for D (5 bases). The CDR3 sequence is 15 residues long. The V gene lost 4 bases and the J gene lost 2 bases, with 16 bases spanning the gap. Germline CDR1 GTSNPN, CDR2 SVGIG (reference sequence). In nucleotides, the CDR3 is TGTGCCTGGACCACGGGCCAGGGATTCACAGATACGCAGTATTTT. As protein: CAWTTGQGFTDTQYF.

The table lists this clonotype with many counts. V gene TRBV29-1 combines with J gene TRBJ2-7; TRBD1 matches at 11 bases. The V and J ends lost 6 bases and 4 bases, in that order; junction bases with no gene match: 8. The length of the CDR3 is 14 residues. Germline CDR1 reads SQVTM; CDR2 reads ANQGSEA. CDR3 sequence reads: CSVGGQGVFYEQYF. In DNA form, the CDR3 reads TGCAGCGTGGGGGGACAGGGGGTCTTTTACGAGCAGTACTTC.

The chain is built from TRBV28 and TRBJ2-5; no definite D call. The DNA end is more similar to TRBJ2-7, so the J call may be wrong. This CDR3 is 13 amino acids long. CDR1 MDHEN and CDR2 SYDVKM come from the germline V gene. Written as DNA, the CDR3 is TGTGCCAGCAGTCCCCCCATAGGGTACGAGCAGTACTTC. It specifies CASSPPIGYEQYF.

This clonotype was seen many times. The CDR3 bases are TGTGCCAGCAGCGAAGTTAGCGGGGGGGCCACAGATACGCAGTATTTT. Translating it yields CASSEVSGGATDTQYF. The chain combines TRBV12-3 or TRBV12-4 with TRBJ2-3; 11 nucleotides agree with TRBD2. Germline trimming cut 6 bases from V and 2 bases from J; bases unmatched to any gene: 7. This CDR3 has 16 residues.

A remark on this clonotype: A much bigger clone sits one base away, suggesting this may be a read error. CDR3 residues: CASSLALASGVTSSYNEQYF. In nucleotides, the CDR3 is TGTGCCAGCAGCTTAGCGCTGGCTAGCGGGGTAACTAGCTCCTACAATGAGCAGTACTTC. The chain employs TRBV11-1 and TRBJ2-1; 9 bases agree with TRBD2. The J call could be wrong; TRBJ2-7 is a better fit for the DNA end. Germline CDR1 reads SGHAT; CDR2 reads FQDESV (reference sequence). This CDR3 spans 20 amino acids.

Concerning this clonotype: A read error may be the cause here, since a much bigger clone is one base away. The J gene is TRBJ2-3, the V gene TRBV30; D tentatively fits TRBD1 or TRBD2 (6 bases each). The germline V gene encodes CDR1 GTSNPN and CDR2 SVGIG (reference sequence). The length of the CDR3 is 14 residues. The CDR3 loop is CATTLEGGPDTQYF. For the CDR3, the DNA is TGTGCAACTACTTTAGAGGGGGGACCAGATACGCAGTATTTT.

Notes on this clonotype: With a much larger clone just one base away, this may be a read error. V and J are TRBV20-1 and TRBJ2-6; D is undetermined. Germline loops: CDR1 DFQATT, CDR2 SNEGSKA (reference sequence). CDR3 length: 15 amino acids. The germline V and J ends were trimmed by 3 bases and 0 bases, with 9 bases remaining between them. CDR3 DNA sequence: TGCAGTGCTAGGAGTCGGGTCTCTGGGGCCAACGTCCTGACTTTC. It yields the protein CSARSRVSGANVLTF.

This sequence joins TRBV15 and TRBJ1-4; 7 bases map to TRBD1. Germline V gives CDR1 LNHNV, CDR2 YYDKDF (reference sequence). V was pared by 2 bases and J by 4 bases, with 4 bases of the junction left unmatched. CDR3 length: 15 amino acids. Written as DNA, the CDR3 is TGTGCCACCAGCAGAAGGGGACAGTTTAATGAAAAACTGTTTTTT. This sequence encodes CATSRRGQFNEKLFF.

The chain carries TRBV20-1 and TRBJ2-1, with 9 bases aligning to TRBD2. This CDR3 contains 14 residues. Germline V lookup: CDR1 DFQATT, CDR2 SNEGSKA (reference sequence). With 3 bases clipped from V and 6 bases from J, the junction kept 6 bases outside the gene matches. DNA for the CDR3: TGCAGTGCTAGTCGCGGGGGGGCTTCCAATGAGCAGTTCTTC. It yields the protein CSASRGGASNEQFF.

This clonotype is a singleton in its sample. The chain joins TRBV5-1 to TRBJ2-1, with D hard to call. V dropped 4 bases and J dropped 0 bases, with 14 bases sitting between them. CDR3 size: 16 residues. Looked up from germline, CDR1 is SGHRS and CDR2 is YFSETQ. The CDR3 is CASSQLPRSSYNEQFF. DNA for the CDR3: TGCGCCAGCAGCCAACTTCCCAGAAGCTCCTACAATGAGCAGTTCTTC.

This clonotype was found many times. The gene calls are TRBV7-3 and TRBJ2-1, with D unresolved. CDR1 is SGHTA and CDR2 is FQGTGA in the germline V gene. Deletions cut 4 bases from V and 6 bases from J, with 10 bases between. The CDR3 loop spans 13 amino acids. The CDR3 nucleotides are TGTGCCAGCAGCTATCGGAACTCCAATGAGCAGTTCTTC. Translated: CASSYRNSNEQFF. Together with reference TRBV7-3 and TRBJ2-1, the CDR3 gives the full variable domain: GAGVSQTPSNKVTEKGKYVELRCDPISGHTALYWYRQSLGQGPEFLIYFQGTGAADDSGLPNDRFFAVRPEGSVSTLKIQRTERGDSAVYLCASSYRNSNEQFFGPGTRLTVL.

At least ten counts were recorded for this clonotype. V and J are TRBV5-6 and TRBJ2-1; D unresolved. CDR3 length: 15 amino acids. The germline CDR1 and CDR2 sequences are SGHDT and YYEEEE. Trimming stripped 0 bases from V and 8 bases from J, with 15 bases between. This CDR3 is CASSLANKPWDEQFF. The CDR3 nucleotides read TGTGCCAGCAGCTTGGCCAACAAGCCCTGGGATGAGCAGTTCTTC. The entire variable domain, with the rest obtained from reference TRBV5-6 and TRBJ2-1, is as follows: DAGVTQSPTHLIKTRGQQVTLRCSPKSGHDTVSWYQQALGQGPQFIFQYYEEEERQRGNFPDRFSGHQFPNYSSELNVNALLLGDSALYLCASSLANKPWDEQFFGPGTRLTVL.

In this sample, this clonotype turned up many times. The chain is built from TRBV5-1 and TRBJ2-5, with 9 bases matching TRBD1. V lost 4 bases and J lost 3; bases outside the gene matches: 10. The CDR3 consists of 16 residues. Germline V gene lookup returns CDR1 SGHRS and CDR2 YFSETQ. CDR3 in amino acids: CASSRIPGQGKETQYF. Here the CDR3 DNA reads TGCGCCAGCAGCCGTATACCGGGACAGGGAAAAGAGACCCAGTACTTC.

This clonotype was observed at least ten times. CDR3 loop: CASSLSAAGVYNEQFF. CDR3 coding DNA: TGCGCCAGCAGCTTGTCGGCTGCGGGAGTATACAATGAGCAGTTCTTC. This chain uses TRBV5-1 with TRBJ2-1, with 7 bases that match TRBD2. The germline V gene has CDR1 SGHRS and CDR2 YFSETQ. Unmatched junction bases numbered 8, after V lost 1 base and J lost 4 bases. The CDR3 sequence is 16 residues long.

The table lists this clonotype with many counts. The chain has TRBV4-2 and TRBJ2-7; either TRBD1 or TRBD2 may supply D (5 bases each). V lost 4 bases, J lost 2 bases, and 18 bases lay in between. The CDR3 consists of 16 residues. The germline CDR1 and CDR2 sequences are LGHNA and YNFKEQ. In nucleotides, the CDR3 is TGTGCCAGCAGCCCCCGGAGCCGGGACCAGACCTACGAGCAGTACTTC. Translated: CASSPRSRDQTYEQYF.

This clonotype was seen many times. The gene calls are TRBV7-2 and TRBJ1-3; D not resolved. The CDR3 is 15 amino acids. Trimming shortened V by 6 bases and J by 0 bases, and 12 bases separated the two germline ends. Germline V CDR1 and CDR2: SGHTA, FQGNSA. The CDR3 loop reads CASRPSGFSGNTIYF. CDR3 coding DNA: TGTGCCAGCAGACCAAGTGGTTTCTCTGGAAACACCATATATTTT.

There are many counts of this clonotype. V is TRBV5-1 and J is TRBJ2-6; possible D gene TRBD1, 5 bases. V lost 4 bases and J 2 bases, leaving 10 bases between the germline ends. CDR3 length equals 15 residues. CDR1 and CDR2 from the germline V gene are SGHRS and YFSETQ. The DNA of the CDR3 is TGCGCCAGCAGCGACGCCAGGGCTGGGGCCAACGTCCTGACTTTC. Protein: CASSDARAGANVLTF.

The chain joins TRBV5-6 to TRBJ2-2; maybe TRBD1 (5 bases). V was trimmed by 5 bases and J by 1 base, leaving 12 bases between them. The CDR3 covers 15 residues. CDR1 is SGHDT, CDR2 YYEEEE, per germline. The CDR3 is CASRQIGVNTGELFF. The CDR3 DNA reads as TGTGCCAGCAGACAGATAGGGGTGAACACCGGGGAGCTGTTTTTT.